This T cell receptor (beta chain) comes out of a study of response to subunit inactivated influenza vaccine. This clonotype has ten or more counts. The CDR3 runs to 16 residues. Per germline, CDR1 LGHNA and CDR2 YNFKEQ. The V and J ends lost 1 base and 4 bases, in that order; junction bases with no gene match: 6. Each CDR3 protein is one row after TCRdb ran MiXCR on the RT-PCR reads. The sample carries 500,000 to 550,000 distinct CDR3 sequences, roughly 7.9% recorded once. Sequences were derived from PBMCs from blood, sampled roughly 24 months after vaccination. V is TRBV4-2 and J is TRBJ2-1; 8 nucleotides agree with TRBD2. This receptor was obtained from a man between 50 and 75 years old who received an inactivated influenza vaccine. For the CDR3, the DNA is TGTGCCAGCAGCCAAGCTCCAGCGGGAGTTTACAATGAGCAGTTCTTC. Its protein is CASSQAPAGVYNEQFF.